This is a list of T cell receptor beta chains from one sample in a study of cytomegalovirus exposure and HLA in healthy donors. Some clones are missing from TCRdb's copy, which holds only in-frame ones; the method was immunoSEQ multiplex PCR. The sample yields about 190,000 clones, more than 65% seen once. Sequencing was carried out using PBMCs. The receptors come from a man aged 45 to 65 in good health and CMV-seronegative. The CDR3 runs from the conserved cysteine through the conserved F or W. The D gene is left open where the match is weak. Not all rows give a size; the values are once, few, many and, for expanded clones, a class.

>TRBV19|-|TRBJ1-4|-
TGTGCCAGTAGTCAGGGCAGCGCTAATGAAAAACTGTTTTTT
CASSQGSANEKLFF
>TRBV25-1|-|TRBJ1-6|-
TGTGCCAGCAGAAGGGGGACCGATTCACCCCTCCACTTT
CASRRGTDSPLHF
>TRBV9|TRBD2|TRBJ2-7|-
TGTGCCAGCAGCGTAGGCGGACTAGCGGGGGACTACGGGCAGTACTTC
CASSVGGLAGDYGQYF
>TRBV18|-|TRBJ1-1|-
TGTGCCAGCTCACCACCGGGGGGATGGACTGAAGCTTTCTTT
CASSPPGGWTEAFF
>TRBV10-3|TRBD1|TRBJ2-7|-
TGTGCCATCAGTGGGGCCGGACAGGGGGACTACGAGCAGTACTTC
CAISGAGQGDYEQYF
>TRBV14|-|TRBJ2-2|-
TGTGCCAGCAGCCAAGACTTCACCGGGGAGCTGTTTTTT
CASSQDFTGELFF
>TRBV7-9|-|TRBJ1-2|few
TGTGCCAGCAGCTTAGGGACAAGAGGCTACACCTTC
CASSLGTRGYTF
>TRBV5-1|TRBD1|TRBJ2-2|-
TGCGCCAGCAGCTTAACAGGGGGCGGCACCGGGGAGCTGTTTTTT
CASSLTGGGTGELFF
>TRBV7-8|-|TRBJ2-3|-
TGTGCCAGCAGCTTAGCACTAGGTAGCTTTCGATCAGATACGCAGTATTTT
CASSLALGSFRSDTQYF
>TRBV29-1|-|TRBJ2-3|-
TGCAGCGTTATTAGACAGCAAGATACGCAGTATTTT
CSVIRQQDTQYF
>TRBV15|TRBD2|TRBJ2-3|-
TGTGCCACCAGCAGAGATCGACTAGCGGGGGCTGGGAGCACAGATACGCAGTATTTT
CATSRDRLAGAGSTDTQYF
>TRBV9|-|TRBJ2-3|-
TGTGCCAGCAGCGTAAGAGGTGCAGGGGCCTCCACAGATACGCAGTATTTT
CASSVRGAGASTDTQYF
>TRBV9|TRBD1|TRBJ1-3|-
TGTGCCAGCAGCGTGGGACAGACCTCTGGAAACACCATATATTTT
CASSVGQTSGNTIYF
>TRBV29-1|-|TRBJ2-3|-
TGCAGCGTCCCTCGGGAATCGGGCACAGATACGCAGTATTTT
CSVPRESGTDTQYF
>TRBV7-9|TRBD1|TRBJ2-1|-
TGTTCCAGCAGCCCCAAGGCCCAACAGGGGAGCTCCTACAATGAGCAGTTCTTC
CSSSPKAQQGSSYNEQFF
>TRBV7-2|-|TRBJ2-5|-
TGTGCCAGCAGCTTAGGGAACGGGGGGACCCAGTACTTC
CASSLGNGGTQYF
>TRBV7-2|-|TRBJ2-5|-
TGTGCCAGCAGCTTAAGGGGAGGGGGGGGGCCGCAGACCAAAGAGACCCAGTACTTC
CASSLRGGGGPQTKETQYF
>TRBV15|-|TRBJ2-7|-
TGTGCCACCAGCAGTCTGGGAGAGGGTTTTCGCTGCGAGCAGTACTTC
CATSSLGEGFRCEQYF
>TRBV29-1|TRBD2|TRBJ2-5|-
TGCAGCGCTGGGGGAGGGAGTGAGACCCAGTACTTC
CSAGGGSETQYF
>TRBV9|-|TRBJ2-1|-
TGTGCCAGCAGCCCCGTTTTTGGAGGGGATAATGAGCAGTTCTTC
CASSPVFGGDNEQFF
>TRBV7-9|-|TRBJ1-1|-
TGTGCCAGCGGGCCATCGAACACTGAAGCTTTCTTT
CASGPSNTEAFF
>TRBV5-5|TRBD1|TRBJ2-7|-
TGTGCCAGCGGCCTCCCGGGACAGTCCTACGAGCAGTACTTC
CASGLPGQSYEQYF
>TRBV28|TRBD1|TRBJ1-2|-
TGTGCCAGCAGACAGCCGGGACAGGGGGCGGTTGGCTACACCTTC
CASRQPGQGAVGYTF
>TRBV7-2|TRBD2|TRBJ2-5|few
TGTGCCAGCAGCACCGGACTAGCGGGGGATCAAGAGACCCAGTACTTC
CASSTGLAGDQETQYF
>TRBV7-2|-|TRBJ1-2|-
TGTGCCAGCACCGCGTTAGCTAACTATGGCTACACCTTC
CASTALANYGYTF
>TRBV6-6|-|TRBJ2-7|-
TGTGCCAGCAGTTACTCGACGGACAGATTTAGCGAGCAGTACTTC
CASSYSTDRFSEQYF
>TRBV5-1|TRBD1|TRBJ1-1|-
TGCGCCAGCAGGAGCGGACAGGGGGCGACTGAAGCTTTCTTT
CASRSGQGATEAFF
>TRBV2|TRBD2|TRBJ2-7|-
TGTGCCAGCAGTGAAGAACGGGGGGGCTACGAGCAGTACTTC
CASSEERGGYEQYF
>TRBV19|-|TRBJ1-5|-
TGTGCCAGTTCTAAGACACTTTATCAGCCCCAGCATTTT
CASSKTLYQPQHF
>TRBV7-2|-|TRBJ1-3|-
TGTGCCAGCAGCTTCGGAGGAATCTCTGGAAACACCATATATTTT
CASSFGGISGNTIYF
>TRBV27|-|TRBJ1-1|-
TGTGCCAGCAGTTATCGTGGCGGGAACACTGAAGCTTTCTTT
CASSYRGGNTEAFF
>TRBV15|TRBD2|TRBJ2-3|-
TGTGCCACCAGCAGAGACGGGGCTAGCGGGGTGATAGATACGCAGTATTTT
CATSRDGASGVIDTQYF
>TRBV15|TRBD2|TRBJ2-7|-
TGTGCCACCAGCAGAGAAGGGCTAGCGGTGTCCTACGAGCAGTACTTC
CATSREGLAVSYEQYF
>TRBV19|TRBD1|TRBJ1-2|-
TGTGCCAGTAGCGACAGGGGGCGCCTCTATGGCTACACCTTC
CASSDRGRLYGYTF
>TRBV6-1|TRBD2|TRBJ2-1|-
TGTGCCAGCAGTGAAGGGGGACTAGTTCTACTCCGGTTCCATGAGCAGTTCTTC
CASSEGGLVLLRFHEQFF
>TRBV18|TRBD1|TRBJ1-6|-
TGTGCCAGCTCACCAAACAGGGGGAGCTCCTATAATTCACCCCTCCACTTT
CASSPNRGSSYNSPLHF
>TRBV9|-|TRBJ1-2|once
TGTGCCAGCAGCGTAGGGTCAGGGCCTGGCTACACCTTC
CASSVGSGPGYTF
>TRBV4-1|TRBD1|TRBJ2-7|few
TGTGCCAGCAGCCCGACAGGGGAAGGCTACGAGCAGTACTTC
CASSPTGEGYEQYF
>TRBV9|-|TRBJ2-7|-
TGTGCCAGCAGCATTGGGGGGACGCCCAACGAGCAGTACTTC
CASSIGGTPNEQYF
>TRBV7-2|-|TRBJ2-7|-
TGTGCCAGCAGTTTGAACCGGGACTACGAGCAGTACTTC
CASSLNRDYEQYF
>TRBV7-9|TRBD1|TRBJ1-2|-
TGTGCCAGCAGCTCCCTACTGGGGACAGTCTCCTATGGCTACACCTTC
CASSSLLGTVSYGYTF
>TRBV30|-|TRBJ1-1|-
TGTGCCTGTTTTTCACCCTCCGGTGCTTTCTTT
CACFSPSGAFF
>TRBV4-3|-|TRBJ1-2|-
TGCGCCAGCAGCCAAAGCTTGGCGGGGGATAATGGCTACACCTTC
CASSQSLAGDNGYTF
>TRBV5-6|TRBD1|TRBJ1-1|-
TGTGCCAGCAGCAGACAGGGGGCCCGTCTGAACACTGAAGCTTTCTTT
CASSRQGARLNTEAFF
>TRBV6-5|TRBD1|TRBJ2-7|-
TGTGCCAGCAGTGCCCCCGGGACAGGGAAAGACGAGCAGTACTTC
CASSAPGTGKDEQYF
>TRBV23-1|-|TRBJ2-7|-
TGCGCCAGCAGTCCTCCCTGCAATGTGCGTATAGGGGACGAGCAGTACTTC
CASSPPCNVRIGDEQYF
>TRBV10-3|TRBD1|TRBJ2-7|-
TGTGCCATCAGAACAACAGGGGGCCACGAGCAGTACTTC
CAIRTTGGHEQYF
>TRBV5-1|TRBD1|TRBJ2-7|-
TGCGCCAGCAGACCCACAGGGGGCGCTTCCGAGCAGTACTTC
CASRPTGGASEQYF
>TRBV29-1|-|TRBJ1-1|-
TGCAGCGTTGTCACGTCTGTAGGGGTGGAAGCTTTCTTT
CSVVTSVGVEAFF
>TRBV19|-|TRBJ1-5|-
TGTGCCAGTAGTATAGGGCAGGGCGGCAATCAGCCCCAGCATTTT
CASSIGQGGNQPQHF
>TRBV10-2|TRBD2|TRBJ2-7|-
TGCGCCATCCGGTCTGCGGGGGAGTACGAGCAGTACTTC
CAIRSAGEYEQYF
>TRBV7-6|TRBD2|TRBJ2-2|-
TGTGCCAGCACCATTAGACGGGGGGGGAACACCGGGGAGCTGTTTTTT
CASTIRRGGNTGELFF
>TRBV5-1|-|TRBJ2-7|-
TGCGCCAGCAGCGCACAAGGGGGAGAAACCTACGAGCAGTACTTC
CASSAQGGETYEQYF
>TRBV5-8|TRBD1|TRBJ2-3|-
TGTGCCAGCAGCCCCAGGACAGGGTTTACAGATACGCAGTATTTT
CASSPRTGFTDTQYF